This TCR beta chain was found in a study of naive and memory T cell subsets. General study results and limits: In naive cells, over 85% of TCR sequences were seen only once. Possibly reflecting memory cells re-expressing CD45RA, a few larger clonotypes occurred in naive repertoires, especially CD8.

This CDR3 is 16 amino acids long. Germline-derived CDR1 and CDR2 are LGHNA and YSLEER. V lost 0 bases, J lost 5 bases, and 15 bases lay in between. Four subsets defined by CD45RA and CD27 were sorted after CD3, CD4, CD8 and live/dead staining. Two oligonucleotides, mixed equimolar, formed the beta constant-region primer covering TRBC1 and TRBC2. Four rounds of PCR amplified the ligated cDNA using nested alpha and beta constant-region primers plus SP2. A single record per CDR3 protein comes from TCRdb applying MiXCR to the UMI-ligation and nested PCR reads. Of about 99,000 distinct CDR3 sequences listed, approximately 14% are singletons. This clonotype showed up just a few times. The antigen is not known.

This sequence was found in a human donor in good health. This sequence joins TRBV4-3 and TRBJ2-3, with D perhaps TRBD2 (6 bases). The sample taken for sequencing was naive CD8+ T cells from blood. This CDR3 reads CASSQDRARRGDTQYF. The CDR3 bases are TGCGCCAGCAGCCAAGATCGGGCCAGGAGGGGAGATACGCAGTATTTT.